This entry is about one TCR beta chain. Antigen: not known. These data are taken from a study of cytomegalovirus exposure and HLA in healthy donors. Overall study results and limits: As a later analysis showed, several of the most significant clusters appeared to be linked to common viral pathogens. Follow-up analysis later connected one missense variant in DCLRE1C with trimming of TCR beta V- and J-genes. While the bulk of TCR sequences proved rare, some public TCRs turned up in many donors.

Germline loops: CDR1 MNHEY, CDR2 SMNVEV (reference sequence). The ends were cut back, 5 bases at V and 2 bases at J, with 30 bases in the middle. The CDR3 spans 20 residues. Vbeta (60) and Jbeta (13) primers were used in the PCR. Sequenced by immunoSEQ multiplex PCR; TCRdb stores in-frame clones only, minus some. Of some 160,000 clones in the sample, over 65% were seen once. The sample taken for sequencing was PBMCs. This chain joins TRBV27 and TRBJ1-2; D not certain. This clonotype originated in a man between 60 and 70 years old in good health and CMV-seronegative. In DNA, the CDR3 is TGTGCCAGCAGTCCAACCCAACTACTTCTTATCCGACGGATAAACTATGGCTACACCTTC. Translating it yields CASSPTQLLLIRRINYGYTF.